The text below deals with one T cell receptor (beta chain). The CDR3 has 16 amino acids. Trimming left V 2 bases short and J 0 bases short, with 8 bases between. From germline, CDR1 is MNHNS and CDR2 SASEGT. The sample is drawn from a study of PD-1 blockade in classical Hodgkin lymphoma. In every patient, relapse followed autologous stem cell transplantation, while exposure to brentuximab vedotin differed. Assay used: immunoSEQ multiplex PCR; TCRdb lists only in-frame clones, some missing. Altogether roughly 61,000 clones are present, 80% to 90% being singletons, with the ten largest covering about 15%.

The input for sequencing was peripheral blood mononuclear cells (PBMCs), taken at baseline. This clonotype originated in a human donor with classical Hodgkin lymphoma. J is TRBJ1-6 and V is TRBV6-1; D is unresolved. Here the CDR3 reads CASSELSSSYNSPLHF. DNA of the CDR3: TGTGCCAGCAGTGAATTATCTAGCTCCTATAATTCACCCCTCCACTTT.